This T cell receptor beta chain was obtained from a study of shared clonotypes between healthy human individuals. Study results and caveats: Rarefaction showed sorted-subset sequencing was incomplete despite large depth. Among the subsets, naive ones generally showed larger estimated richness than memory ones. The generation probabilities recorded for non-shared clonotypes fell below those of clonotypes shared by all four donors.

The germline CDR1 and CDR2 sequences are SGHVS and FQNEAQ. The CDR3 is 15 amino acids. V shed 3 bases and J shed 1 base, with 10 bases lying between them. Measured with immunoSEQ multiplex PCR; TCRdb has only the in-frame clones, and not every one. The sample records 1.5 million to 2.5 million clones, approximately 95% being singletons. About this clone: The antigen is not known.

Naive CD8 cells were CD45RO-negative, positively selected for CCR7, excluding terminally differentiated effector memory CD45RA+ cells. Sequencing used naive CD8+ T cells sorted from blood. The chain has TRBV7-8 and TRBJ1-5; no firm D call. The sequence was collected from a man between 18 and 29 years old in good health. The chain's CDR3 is CASSFSLSSNQPQHF. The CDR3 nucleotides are TGTGCCAGCAGCTTCAGTTTATCCAGCAATCAGCCCCAGCATTTT.